This TCR beta chain was retrieved from a study of cytomegalovirus exposure and HLA in healthy donors. This clone appeared once. Trimming shortened V by 0 bases and J by 1 base, and 13 bases separated the two germline ends. Germline-derived CDR1 and CDR2 are LGHNA and YNFKEQ. The CDR3 spans 16 residues. Clones were read by immunoSEQ multiplex PCR, and TCRdb kept only the in-frame ones, dropping some. The sample consists of approximately 81,000 clones, just under 95% of them appearing once. The source material was PBMCs. The rearrangement joins TRBV4-2 to TRBJ2-7; a possible D gene is TRBD1 (5 bases). The sequence was collected from a man between 18 and 29 years old in good health and CMV-seronegative. CDR3 sequence reads: CASSQDAGRASYEQYF. The CDR3, as DNA: TGTGCCAGCAGCCAAGACGCTGGCAGGGCTTCCTACGAGCAGTACTTC.